A single sample is the source of the 15 T cell receptor beta chains below, sequenced in a study of blood T cell repertoires in COVID-19. Clones were sequenced by immunoSEQ multiplex PCR, and TCRdb holds only the in-frame ones, with some missing. Of approximately 240,000 clones in the sample, 83% were seen once. What was sequenced was peripheral blood. Receptors originate from a woman in her thirties with COVID-19, enrolled during active disease.

This chain connects TRBV4-3 to TRBJ2-7; tentatively, D is TRBD1 (6 bases). The CDR3 has 16 residues. V lost 0 bases and J lost 1, with 13 bases in between. Germline CDR1 LGHNA, CDR2 YSLEER. DNA of the CDR3: TGCGCCAGCAGCCAAGATCGGAGTACAGGGTCCTACGAGCAGTACTTC. It yields the protein CASSQDRSTGSYEQYF.

This clone was detected only once. The chain links TRBV10-3 to TRBJ1-2; tentative D call: TRBD1 (5 bases). The germline gives CDR1 ENHRY, CDR2 SYGVKD. CDR3 length: 14 amino acids. Trimming removed 7 bases from V and 0 bases from J, with 12 bases in between. The chain's CDR3 is CAIMGGEANYGYTF. Written as DNA, the CDR3 is TGTGCCATCATGGGGGGAGAAGCTAACTATGGCTACACCTTC.

The J gene is TRBJ1-2, the V gene TRBV2; D is undetermined. The CDR3 runs 13 residues. Per germline, CDR1 SNHLY and CDR2 FYNNEI. The V gene lost 4 bases and the J gene lost 5 bases, with 11 bases spanning the gap. This CDR3 reads CASSARGGYGYTF. CDR3 nucleotide sequence: TGTGCCAGCAGTGCACGGGGAGGGTATGGCTACACCTTC.

The chain uses TRBV2 and TRBJ2-5; 8 bases match TRBD2. Germline assignment: CDR1 SNHLY and CDR2 FYNNEI. This CDR3 comprises 13 residues. V lost 3 bases to trimming and J lost 10 bases; unmatched junction nucleotides: 7. This chain's CDR3 is CASSEASGLDQYF. The CDR3 DNA reads TGTGCCAGCAGTGAGGCTAGCGGGCTAGACCAGTACTTC.

A single count supports this clone. The chain couples TRBV3-1 (or the pseudogene TRBV3-2) to TRBJ2-3, with 8 nucleotides matching TRBD2. Looked up from germline, CDR1 is LGHDT and CDR2 is YNNKEL (reference sequence). The CDR3 runs 15 residues. V shed 5 bases and J 2 bases; nucleotides not matched to a gene: 6. The CDR3 protein is CASSNVAGLTDTQYF. The CDR3 DNA reads as TGTGCCAGCAGCAACGTAGCGGGGCTCACAGATACGCAGTATTTT.

The rearrangement links TRBV7-9 to TRBJ1-1, with D possibly being TRBD1 (5 bases). This CDR3 comprises 14 residues. Germline lookup yields CDR1 SEHNR and CDR2 FQNEAQ (reference sequence). With 2 bases removed from V and 1 base from J, the gap between germline ends came to 8 bases. DNA for the CDR3: TGTGCCAGCAGCTTACCCCAGGGGAACACTGAAGCTTTCTTT. It codes for CASSLPQGNTEAFF.

The CDR3 reads CASSLVPGSGSPLHF. The CDR3 bases are TGTGCCAGCAGCTTGGTGCCGGGTTCGGGTTCACCCCTCCACTTT. This chain joins TRBV5-4 and TRBJ1-6; no clear D gene. Germline values: CDR1 SGHNT, CDR2 YYREEE (reference sequence). Trimming removed 0 bases at V and 9 bases at J, with 13 bases between. The CDR3 has 15 residues.

This rearrangement joins TRBV28 to TRBJ2-7; possibly TRBD1 for D (5 bases). The CDR3 spans 15 residues. Deletions cut 7 bases from V and 5 bases from J, with 21 bases between. Germline V gene sequence: CDR1 MDHEN, CDR2 SYDVKM. Written as DNA, the CDR3 is TGTGCCAGCACCTATCAAGGGGAATCGAAGGACGAGCAGTACTTC. It encodes CASTYQGESKDEQYF.

In regard to this clone: One end of the junction fails to match germline, which may point to a read error. This chain connects TRBV6-5 to TRBJ1-6, with D unclear. The CDR3 covers 12 residues. Looked up from germline, CDR1 is MNHEY and CDR2 is SVGAGI. CDR3 residues: CASIDNKSPLHF. In DNA form, the CDR3 reads TGTGCCAGCATCGACAATAAGTCACCCCTCCACTTT.

V usage is TRBV5-1 and J usage is TRBJ2-1, with TRBD2 identical over 10 bases. V shed 4 bases and J 5 bases; nucleotides not matched to a gene: 9. Germline V gene data show CDR1 as SGHRS and CDR2 as YFSETQ. The CDR3 sequence is 16 residues long. In DNA form, the CDR3 reads TGCGCCAGCAGCCGGCAAGCGGGAGGGTCTAACAATGAGCAGTTCTTC. Its protein is CASSRQAGGSNNEQFF.

The gene calls are TRBV7-8 and TRBJ2-5, with a tentative D call TRBD1 (6 bases). V lost 5 bases, J lost 2 bases, and 15 bases lay in between. Per the germline V gene, CDR1 is SGHVS and CDR2 is FQNEAQ. This CDR3 is 15 amino acids long. For the CDR3, the DNA is TGTGCCAGCAGCCCCCCCCCGACAGGACAAGAGACCCAGTACTTC. Its protein is CASSPPPTGQETQYF.

The CDR3 loop reads CASSLSRLAGGQGETQYF. The CDR3 nucleotides are TGTGCCAGCAGCCTCTCACGACTAGCGGGGGGGCAGGGAGAGACCCAGTACTTC. This sequence joins TRBV3-1 (or the pseudogene TRBV3-2) and TRBJ2-5; 14 nucleotides match TRBD2. This CDR3 spans 18 amino acids. Germline CDR1 is LGHDT and CDR2 is YNNKEL (reference sequence). V trimming: 4 bases; J trimming: 4 bases; junction bases outside the gene matches: 11.

This clone has only a few counts. The CDR3 sequence: CASSQGEGTENTEAFF. CDR3 nucleotide sequence: TGCGCCAGCAGCCAAGGGGAGGGAACTGAGAACACTGAAGCTTTCTTT. V usage is TRBV4-1 and J usage is TRBJ1-1; D not certain. The CDR3 length is 16 residues. Trimming stripped 1 base from V and 1 base from J, with 13 bases between. Germline-derived CDR1 and CDR2 are MGHRA and YSYEKL.

The V gene is TRBV10-3, the J gene TRBJ2-1; 10 positions match TRBD2. V gave up 3 bases and J gave up 10 bases; unmatched junction bases: 9. Germline V CDR1 and CDR2: ENHRY, SYGVKD. The CDR3 consists of 15 residues. The CDR3 sequence is CAISEAGGAVGEQFF. The CDR3 DNA is TGTGCCATCAGTGAAGCGGGAGGGGCGGTCGGGGAGCAGTTCTTC.

The genes are TRBV7-9 and TRBJ2-7, with 8 bases matching TRBD2. The CDR3 contains 14 residues. The germline CDR1 and CDR2 sequences are SEHNR and FQNEAQ (reference sequence). V lost 4 bases, J lost 1 base, and 3 bases stayed unmatched. In DNA form, the CDR3 reads TGTGCCAGCAGCTGGAGCGGGGGTTCCTACGAGCAGTACTTC. This codes for CASSWSGGSYEQYF.